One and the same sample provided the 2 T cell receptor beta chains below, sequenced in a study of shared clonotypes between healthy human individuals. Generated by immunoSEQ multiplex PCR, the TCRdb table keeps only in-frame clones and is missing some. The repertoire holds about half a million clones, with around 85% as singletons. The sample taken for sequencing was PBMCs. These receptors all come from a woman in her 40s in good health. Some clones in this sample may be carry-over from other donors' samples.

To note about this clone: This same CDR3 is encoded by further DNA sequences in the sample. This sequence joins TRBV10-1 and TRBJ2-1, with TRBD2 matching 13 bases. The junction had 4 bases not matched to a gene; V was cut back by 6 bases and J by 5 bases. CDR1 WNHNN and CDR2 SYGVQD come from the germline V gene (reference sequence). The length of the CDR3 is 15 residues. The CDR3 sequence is CASSSGTSGNNEQFF. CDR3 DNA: TGCGCCAGCAGCTCCGGGACTAGCGGGAACAATGAGCAGTTCTTC.

CDR3 sequence (DNA): TGTGCCAGCAGTGGACTAGCGGTAAATGAGCAGTTCTTC. This encodes CASSGLAVNEQFF. The chain couples TRBV7-2 to TRBJ2-1, with 10 bases identical to TRBD2. This CDR3 is 13 amino acids long. V shed 6 bases and J 7 bases; nucleotides not matched to a gene: 3. The germline CDR1 and CDR2 sequences are SGHTA and FQGNSA.